The 30 T cell receptor beta chains below come from one sample, sequenced in a study of shared clonotypes between healthy human individuals. Naive CD8 cells lacked CD45RO, underwent positive selection for CCR7 and left out terminally differentiated effector memory CD45RA+ cells. The table came from immunoSEQ multiplex PCR; TCRdb's copy has only in-frame clones and leaves some out. Here the sample spans roughly 2.1 million clones, 90% to 95% being singletons. The sample was naive CD8+ T cells from PBMCs. These receptors came from a man in his late teens or twenties in good health. Some clones in this sample may be carry-over from other donors' samples.

This sequence joins TRBV30 and TRBJ2-6; weak D call: TRBD1 (5 bases). This CDR3 has 17 amino acids. Trimming shortened V by 2 bases and J by 0 bases, and 14 bases separated the two germline ends. CDR1 and CDR2 (germline): GTSNPN, SVGIG (reference sequence). CDR3 DNA sequence: TGTGCCTGGAGTAAAGTGGGTCAGGGCTCTGGGGCCAACGTCCTGACTTTC. Protein product: CAWSKVGQGSGANVLTF.

This chain connects TRBV29-1 to TRBJ2-1; possibly TRBD2 for D (6 bases). The CDR3 sequence is 16 residues long. The germline CDR1 and CDR2 sequences are SQVTM and ANQGSEA. Trimming stripped 3 bases from V and 0 bases from J, with 15 bases between. This CDR3 reads CSVEGGAGLSYNEQFF. DNA for the CDR3: TGCAGCGTTGAGGGGGGTGCAGGCCTCTCCTACAATGAGCAGTTCTTC.

DNA of the CDR3: TGTGCCAGCAGCCAGTCAAGCGGGCACTACGAGCAGTACTTC. The encoded protein is CASSQSSGHYEQYF. The rearrangement links TRBV4-2 to TRBJ2-7, with D maybe TRBD2 (6 bases). CDR1 is LGHNA, CDR2 YNFKEQ, per germline. Trimming cost V 3 bases and J 3 bases, with 12 bases left between them. CDR3 length: 14 residues.

V and J are TRBV6-5 and TRBJ1-2, with 8 bases identical to TRBD1. The germline CDR1 and CDR2 sequences are MNHEY and SVGAGI. J lost 6 bases, V lost 5 bases, and 8 bases had no gene match. The CDR3 has 14 amino acids. CDR3 sequence reads: CASSAGQGKNGYTF. The CDR3 DNA is TGTGCCAGCAGTGCTGGACAGGGAAAAAATGGCTACACCTTC.

The chain couples TRBV28 to TRBJ2-7; TRBD1 matches at 9 bases. The CDR3 totals 12 residues. The ends lost 9 bases at V and 3 bases at J; junction bases unmatched: 3. The germline V gene has CDR1 MDHEN and CDR2 SYDVKM. CDR3 in DNA: TGTGCCAGGGGACAGGGTGTCTACGAGCAGTACTTC. Residues: CARGQGVYEQYF.

V gene TRBV5-4 combines with J gene TRBJ1-5, with 8 positions matching TRBD1. CDR3 length: 15 amino acids. The germline CDR1 and CDR2 sequences are SGHNT and YYREEE (reference sequence). V lost 4 bases to trimming and J lost 5 bases; unmatched junction nucleotides: 8. CDR3: CASSDGTGGDQPQHF. CDR3 sequence (DNA): TGTGCCAGCAGCGACGGGACAGGTGGCGATCAGCCCCAGCATTTT.

The V gene is TRBV13, the J gene TRBJ1-2; 7 bases agree with TRBD1. Germline values: CDR1 PRHDT, CDR2 FYEKMQ (reference sequence). This CDR3 has 15 amino acids. After removal of 4 bases from V and 4 bases from J, the junction contained 9 bases not matched to a gene. The CDR3 sequence: CASSSSGTASYGYTF. The DNA for the CDR3 is TGTGCCAGCAGCTCCAGCGGGACAGCTAGCTATGGCTACACCTTC.

The rearrangement joins TRBV11-2 to TRBJ1-4; D is ambiguous. The V gene lost 6 bases and the J gene lost 7 bases, with 18 bases spanning the gap. This CDR3 comprises 15 residues. Germline loops: CDR1 SGHAT, CDR2 FQNNGV. CDR3 DNA: TGTGCCAGCAGGATGAGGAGGGAAAGGAGTGAAAAACTGTTTTTT. Its translation: CASRMRRERSEKLFF.

V is TRBV2 and J is TRBJ1-5; the match to TRBD1 covers 7 bases. Germline trimming cut 6 bases from V and 3 bases from J; bases unmatched to any gene: 8. This CDR3 is built from 15 residues. The germline V gene encodes CDR1 SNHLY and CDR2 FYNNEI. Written as DNA, the CDR3 is TGTGCCAGCAGCGCAGACAGGGCCTACAATCAGCCCCAGCATTTT. Its protein product is CASSADRAYNQPQHF.

In its sample, this clone was seen once. The chain has TRBV7-6 and TRBJ2-2; 8 bases map to TRBD2. The germline CDR1 and CDR2 sequences are SGHVS and FNYEAQ. Losses at the gene ends were 2 bases for V and 0 bases for J; bases not matched to a gene: 8. This CDR3 is built from 18 residues. This chain's CDR3 is CASSLLGLGHPNTGELFF. The DNA for the CDR3 is TGTGCCAGCAGCTTATTGGGACTAGGCCACCCGAACACCGGGGAGCTGTTTTTT.

Comments on this clone: Additional DNA sequences in this sample encode the identical CDR3. The V and J genes are TRBV28 and TRBJ1-5; D gene unclear. There are 13 residues in the CDR3. Trimming took off 3 bases at V and 1 base at J, with 4 bases between the two ends. Per the germline V gene, CDR1 is MDHEN and CDR2 is SYDVKM. This CDR3 reads CASSLHSNQPQHF. The CDR3 DNA is TGTGCCAGCAGTTTGCACAGCAATCAGCCCCAGCATTTT.

The CDR3 loop is CASTRVGMNTEAFF. For the CDR3, the DNA is TGTGCCAGCACCCGGGTGGGAATGAACACTGAAGCTTTCTTT. The chain uses TRBV27 and TRBJ1-1; D is uncertain. The V and J ends lost 7 bases and 0 bases respectively, with 12 bases between them. CDR1 and CDR2 from the germline V gene are MNHEY and SMNVEV (reference sequence). This CDR3 region has 14 residues.

The chain recombines TRBV7-6 with TRBJ2-2; D not certain. The CDR3 totals 15 residues. Germline CDR1 is SGHVS and CDR2 is FNYEAQ. Trimming took off 4 bases at V and 6 bases at J, with 15 bases between the two ends. CDR3 residues: CASSSSSNRAGELFF. CDR3 nucleotides: TGTGCCAGCAGCTCGTCCTCAAATAGGGCCGGGGAGCTGTTTTTT.

This clone was seen only a few times. The same CDR3 arises from other DNA sequences in this sample as well. The CDR3 DNA reads TGTGCCATCAGTGAGTCGGGACAGTTGAACACTGAAGCTTTCTTT. This encodes CAISESGQLNTEAFF. The chain recombines TRBV10-3 with TRBJ1-1; TRBD1 matches 7 bases. Per germline, CDR1 ENHRY and CDR2 SYGVKD. With 0 bases clipped from V and 0 bases from J, the junction kept 1 base outside the gene matches. The CDR3 is 15 amino acids.

As concerns this clone: The same CDR3 can be traced to other DNA sequences in this sample. CDR3 bases: TGCGCCAGCAGCTTGGGACAGGGAATTTACGAGCAGTACTTC. This gives the protein CASSLGQGIYEQYF. The J gene is TRBJ2-7, the V gene TRBV5-1, with 7 bases that match TRBD1. CDR1 is SGHRS, CDR2 YFSETQ, per germline. The V gene end was trimmed by 0 bases and the J gene end by 4 bases; junction bases not matched to a gene: 4. The CDR3 covers 14 residues.

This chain uses TRBV5-6 with TRBJ1-1, with D possibly matching TRBD1 (5 bases). The germline V and J ends were trimmed by 0 bases and 4 bases, with 10 bases remaining between them. The CDR3 has 14 amino acids. The germline V gene has CDR1 SGHDT and CDR2 YYEEEE. CDR3 residues: CASSLGSGGTEAFF. CDR3 in DNA: TGTGCCAGCAGCTTGGGGTCGGGGGGCACTGAAGCTTTCTTT.

J is TRBJ2-7 and V is TRBV27, with no clear D. The CDR3 sequence is 13 residues long. Trimming left V 10 bases short and J 0 bases short, with 13 bases between. Germline lookup yields CDR1 MNHEY and CDR2 SMNVEV (reference sequence). This CDR3 reads CATGRSSSYEQYF. CDR3 sequence (DNA): TGTGCCACCGGACGGTCGAGCTCCTACGAGCAGTACTTC.

There are a few counts of this clone. The chain employs TRBV9 and TRBJ1-2; D remains unclear. This CDR3 has 14 amino acids. The germline V gene encodes CDR1 SGDLS and CDR2 YYNGEE. The V gene lost 0 bases and the J gene lost 3 bases, with 9 bases spanning the gap. The CDR3 nucleotides are TGTGCCAGCAGCGTAGGGGATGAGGACTATGGCTACACCTTC. Translating gives CASSVGDEDYGYTF.

This chain joins TRBV28 and TRBJ2-7; possibly TRBD2 for D (6 bases). This CDR3 has 14 residues. Germline V gene data show CDR1 as MDHEN and CDR2 as SYDVKM. The V end lost 7 bases, the J end lost 2 bases, and 15 bases lay between the germline ends. The CDR3 DNA reads as TGTGCCAGCAATCCACTGGAGGGGCCCTACGAGCAGTACTTC. This gives the protein CASNPLEGPYEQYF.

V is TRBV28 and J is TRBJ1-2; the match to TRBD1 covers 7 bases. This CDR3 is built from 14 residues. V shed 8 bases and J 3 bases; nucleotides not matched to a gene: 9. CDR1 and CDR2 (germline): MDHEN, SYDVKM. CDR3 bases: TGTGCCAGCGGGTATTTAGGGACAGACTATGGCTACACCTTC. This gives the protein CASGYLGTDYGYTF.

A note on this clone: This sample includes further DNA sequences coding for the same CDR3. The chain carries TRBV7-9 and TRBJ2-3; D call uncertain. Germline V gene sequence: CDR1 SEHNR, CDR2 FQNEAQ (reference sequence). CDR3 length equals 12 residues. Trimming took 5 bases from V and 2 from J, leaving 5 bases between them. In DNA, the CDR3 is TGTGCCAGCAGCCCAAACACAGATACGCAGTATTTT. Translation gives CASSPNTDTQYF.

The CDR3 sequence is CASSLTSGGLDTQYF. In DNA form, the CDR3 reads TGTGCCAGCAGCTTAACTAGCGGGGGGTTAGATACGCAGTATTTT. The chain recombines TRBV7-8 with TRBJ2-3; 12 bases are a match to TRBD2. V lost 2 bases, J lost 5 bases, and 2 bases stayed unmatched. The CDR3 is made up of 15 amino acids. Germline loops: CDR1 SGHVS, CDR2 FQNEAQ.

On this clone itself: Other DNA sequences in the same sample also yield this CDR3. The J gene is TRBJ1-5, the V gene TRBV27; D remains unclear. The V gene's germline CDR1 is MNHEY and CDR2 SMNVEV (reference sequence). Trimming pared 5 bases from V and 4 bases from J, leaving 9 bases between. The CDR3 totals 13 residues. The CDR3 reads CASSRTVNQPQHF. As DNA, the CDR3 is TGTGCCAGCAGTCGGACGGTAAATCAGCCCCAGCATTTT.

The chain combines TRBV13 with TRBJ2-3; tentatively, D is TRBD2 (5 bases). Trimming stripped 10 bases from V and 4 bases from J, with 15 bases between. This CDR3 has 13 residues. Germline CDR1 and CDR2: PRHDT and FYEKMQ (reference sequence). As DNA, the CDR3 is TGTGCCAACCAGAAGCGGTACTCAGATACGCAGTATTTT. This encodes CANQKRYSDTQYF.

The gene calls are TRBV27 and TRBJ2-1, with 10 positions matching TRBD1. J lost 4 bases, V lost 6 bases, and 9 bases had no gene match. The CDR3 is 16 amino acids. Germline CDR1 is MNHEY and CDR2 is SMNVEV (reference sequence). CDR3 amino acids: CASSGGPGQGYNEQFF. As DNA, the CDR3 is TGTGCCAGCAGCGGGGGACCGGGACAGGGGTACAATGAGCAGTTCTTC.

In regard to this clone: Sequence at one end of the junction differs from germline and may be a read error. The chain joins TRBV4-2 to TRBJ2-7; no definite D call. The germline gives CDR1 LGHNA, CDR2 YNFKEQ. CDR3 length: 12 amino acids. As DNA, the CDR3 is TGTGCCAGCAGCCAAGATTTCGCAGGCCGACACTTC. This translates into CASSQDFAGRHF.

The V call is TRBV5-6, the J call TRBJ2-3; D is ambiguous. This CDR3 region has 18 residues. V was pared by 0 bases and J by 6 bases, with 23 bases between. The germline V gene has CDR1 SGHDT and CDR2 YYEEEE. CDR3 amino acids: CASSLGIPGRVGRDTQYF. For the CDR3, the DNA is TGTGCCAGCAGCTTGGGCATCCCTGGACGGGTGGGCAGGGATACGCAGTATTTT.

The genes are TRBV10-3 and TRBJ2-1; 11 nucleotides line up with TRBD2. Germline V gene data show CDR1 as ENHRY and CDR2 as SYGVKD. J gave up 7 bases and V 6 bases, and 8 bases lay outside the gene matches. The CDR3 has 15 amino acids. The CDR3 loop reads CAIRVSGRAGNEQFF. The CDR3 DNA reads TGTGCCATCAGGGTTAGCGGGAGGGCCGGGAATGAGCAGTTCTTC.

The genes are TRBV29-1 and TRBJ2-7; TRBD1 matches 10 bases. Trimming cost V 4 bases and J 6 bases; bases outside gene matches: 9. CDR3 length: 14 amino acids. Germline assignment: CDR1 SQVTM and CDR2 ANQGSEA. CDR3 bases: TGCAGCGTTGCTCCCGGGACAGGGGACGTCGAGCAGTACTTC. Translated, it gives CSVAPGTGDVEQYF.

As to this clone: Other DNA sequences from this sample encode an identical CDR3 as well. This sequence joins TRBV7-9 and TRBJ1-2; perhaps TRBD1 as D (5 bases). The CDR3 runs to 14 residues. Germline V lookup: CDR1 SEHNR, CDR2 FQNEAQ (reference sequence). With 3 bases removed from V and 3 bases from J, the gap between germline ends came to 11 bases. The CDR3, as DNA: TGTGCCAGCAGCTTGATCGCGGGGGACTATGGCTACACCTTC. Translation: CASSLIAGDYGYTF.